One and the same sample provided the 15 T cell receptor beta chains below, sequenced in a study of shared clonotypes between healthy human individuals (dated by TCRdb to between 2020 and 2021). Preparation of the library involved the immunoSEQ multiplex PCR assay. Drawn from immuneACCESS, this table holds only the in-frame rearrangements with V and J called that TCRdb kept. Clones are partly lost; checked studies trace under half to an unresolved V gene and leave the rest unexplained. Within this sample are about 2.3 million clones, with 85% to 95% of them counted one time only. Of the sample, around 0.4% falls within the top ten clones. The sequenced sample consisted of naive CD4+ T cells from PBMCs. The cell subset or site label here, explained by the study, means: CD45RA+ positively selected. The receptors derive from a man aged 18 to 29 in good health. Some clones in this sample may be carry-over from other donors' samples.

This sequence joins TRBV25-1 and TRBJ2-5; the D is unclear. Germline V gene lookup returns CDR1 MGHDK and CDR2 SYGVNS. The V and J ends lost 0 bases and 1 base respectively, with 12 bases between them. There are 16 residues in the CDR3. CDR3 in amino acids: CASSEYMLGSQETQYF. In nucleotides, the CDR3 is TGTGCCAGCAGTGAATATATGTTGGGATCCCAAGAGACCCAGTACTTC.

V is TRBV2 and J is TRBJ1-5; perhaps TRBD1 as D (5 bases). The CDR3 sequence is 15 residues long. V shed 6 bases and J shed 5 bases, with 17 bases lying between them. CDR1 and CDR2 from the germline V gene are SNHLY and FYNNEI. The CDR3 region is CASRTTGGNYQPQHF. CDR3 sequence (DNA): TGTGCCAGCAGGACCACGGGGGGGAATTATCAGCCCCAGCATTTT.

This chain connects TRBV7-2 to TRBJ2-1; unclear D gene. The germline V and J ends were trimmed by 2 bases and 7 bases, with 12 bases remaining between them. CDR1 and CDR2 from the germline V gene are SGHTA and FQGNSA. The CDR3 runs to 14 residues. The CDR3 region has the DNA TGTGCCAGCAGCTTACTAGGTGGGGTTAATGAGCAGTTCTTC. This encodes CASSLLGGVNEQFF.

V and J are TRBV19 and TRBJ2-2; D might be TRBD1 (6 bases). The CDR3 contains 14 residues. Germline V lookup: CDR1 LNHDA, CDR2 SQIVND (reference sequence). V lost 10 bases, J lost 4 bases, and 16 bases lay in between. DNA for the CDR3: TGTGCCATTGGGACACAACCTCCCACCGGGGAGCTGTTTTTT. Translating gives CAIGTQPPTGELFF. Full variable domain (remainder filled in from reference TRBV19 and TRBJ2-2): DGGITQSPKYLFRKEGQNVTLSCEQNLNHDAMYWYRQDPGQGLRLIYYSQIVNDFQKGDIAEGYSVSREKKESFPLTVTSAQKNPTAFYLCAIGTQPPTGELFFGEGSRLTVL.

The chain joins TRBV5-1 to TRBJ2-7, with TRBD2 matching over 9 bases. Trimming cost V 0 bases and J 2 bases; bases outside gene matches: 18. Germline V gene sequence: CDR1 SGHRS, CDR2 YFSETQ. The length of the CDR3 is 20 residues. This CDR3 reads CASSLGTGPFAGGRPYEQYF. The CDR3, as DNA: TGCGCCAGCAGCTTGGGGACAGGACCCTTTGCGGGAGGGCGACCCTACGAGCAGTACTTC.

The chain links TRBV6-1 to TRBJ2-6; TRBD1 matches at 7 bases. Germline assignment: CDR1 MNHNS and CDR2 SASEGT. Germline trimming cut 2 bases from V and 0 bases from J; bases unmatched to any gene: 7. The CDR3 is 18 residues long. CDR3 amino acids: CASSERKQGSSGANVLTF. The CDR3 nucleotides are TGTGCCAGCAGTGAAAGGAAACAGGGGTCCTCTGGGGCCAACGTCCTGACTTTC.

The rearrangement uses TRBV27 and TRBJ1-5, with D hard to call. This CDR3 is built from 15 residues. CDR1 and CDR2 from the germline V gene are MNHEY and SMNVEV (reference sequence). V was pared by 6 bases and J by 0 bases, with 12 bases between. The CDR3 nucleotides are TGTGCCAGCAGCTCTATAACCTATAGCAATCAGCCCCAGCATTTT. It yields the protein CASSSITYSNQPQHF.

The rearrangement uses TRBV28 and TRBJ1-1; TRBD1 agrees at 8 bases. From germline, CDR1 is MDHEN and CDR2 SYDVKM. CDR3 size: 13 residues. After removal of 5 bases from V and 5 bases from J, the junction contained 4 bases not matched to a gene. In DNA form, the CDR3 reads TGTGCCAGCAGTACAAACAGGGGGACTGAAGCTTTCTTT. Translated: CASSTNRGTEAFF.

The chain couples TRBV5-4 to TRBJ1-2; D gene unclear. Germline-derived CDR1 and CDR2 are SGHNT and YYREEE (reference sequence). There are 16 residues in the CDR3. The V end was cut by 4 bases, the J end by 1 base, with 17 bases between. CDR3 in amino acids: CASSLQTRLINYGYTF. CDR3 in DNA: TGTGCCAGCAGCCTTCAGACCCGCCTAATTAACTATGGCTACACCTTC.

The rearrangement links TRBV28 to TRBJ2-3; possible D gene TRBD1, 7 bases. The length of the CDR3 is 15 residues. The V gene's germline CDR1 is MDHEN and CDR2 SYDVKM. Trimming cost V 5 bases and J 1 base, with 13 bases left between them. The CDR3 region has the DNA TGTGCCAGCAGTGTCAGGGGGACTCGCACAGATACGCAGTATTTT. This sequence encodes CASSVRGTRTDTQYF.

This rearrangement joins TRBV18 to TRBJ2-2, with D perhaps given as TRBD1 or TRBD2 (5 bases each). The germline V gene encodes CDR1 KGHSH and CDR2 LQKENI. Trimming cost V 6 bases and J 0 bases, with 14 bases left between them. There are 16 residues in the CDR3. CDR3 nucleotides: TGTGCCAGCTCCCCCTTGGGGCGGGCGAACACCGGGGAGCTGTTTTTT. The encoded protein is CASSPLGRANTGELFF.

CDR3 coding DNA: TGTGCCAGCATTTCTCTGGAGGCGGCCTACAATGAGCAGTTCTTC. Its protein is CASISLEAAYNEQFF. The rearrangement uses TRBV28 and TRBJ2-1, with a tentative D call TRBD2 (5 bases). Germline V gene data show CDR1 as MDHEN and CDR2 as SYDVKM. There are 15 residues in the CDR3. Trimming pared 7 bases from V and 2 bases from J, leaving 15 bases between. The full variable domain, completed using reference TRBV28 and TRBJ2-1, is DVKVTQSSRYLVKRTGEKVFLECVQDMDHENMFWYRQDPGLGLRLIYFSYDVKMKEKGDIPEGYSVSREKKERFSLILESASTNQTSMYLCASISLEAAYNEQFFGPGTRLTVL.

The CDR3 here is CASNTNYGYTF. CDR3 nucleotide sequence: TGTGCCAGTAATACTAACTATGGCTACACCTTC. The V gene is TRBV18, the J gene TRBJ1-2; D remains unclear. CDR3 length: 11 residues. Trimming left V 9 bases short and J 0 bases short, with 5 bases between. Looked up from germline, CDR1 is KGHSH and CDR2 is LQKENI.

CDR3: CASGTGSGNTIYF. The CDR3 nucleotides read TGTGCCAGCGGAACAGGGTCTGGAAACACCATATATTTT. J is TRBJ1-3 and V is TRBV6-5; D might be TRBD1 (6 bases). The CDR3 is 13 residues long. Germline CDR1 MNHEY, CDR2 SVGAGI. The germline V and J ends were trimmed by 8 bases and 1 base, with 9 bases remaining between them.

This chain links TRBV18 with TRBJ2-7; 10 positions agree with TRBD2. The length of the CDR3 is 19 residues. V trimming: 2 bases; J trimming: 1 base; junction bases outside the gene matches: 14. Germline values: CDR1 KGHSH, CDR2 LQKENI. The CDR3 is CASSPLPPASGRSSYEQYF. The CDR3 DNA is TGTGCCAGCTCACCATTACCGCCAGCTAGCGGGAGATCTTCCTACGAGCAGTACTTC.